One T cell receptor (beta chain) is described in this entry. The CDR3 has 15 amino acids. Germline CDR1 MNHNS, CDR2 SASEGT. Trimming shortened V by 3 bases and J by 8 bases, and 16 bases separated the two germline ends. These data come from a study of PD-1 blockade in classical Hodgkin lymphoma. The sample's time point: cycle 4 day 1 (C4D1), after less than seven weeks of nivolumab. Every patient relapsed after autologous stem cell transplantation, and brentuximab vedotin exposure varied. The method was immunoSEQ multiplex PCR; TCRdb's version includes in-frame clones alone and lacks a portion of them. The table has about 9,700 clones, roughly 85% seen once.

The rearrangement links TRBV6-1 to TRBJ1-4; possible D gene TRBD1, 6 bases. Specimen: peripheral blood mononuclear cells (PBMCs), collected before the fourth cycle of nivolumab. This TCR came from a human donor with classical Hodgkin lymphoma. CDR3: CASSEARGGVEKLFF. CDR3 sequence (DNA): TGTGCCAGCAGTGAGGCAAGGGGGGGAGTCGAAAAACTGTTTTTT.